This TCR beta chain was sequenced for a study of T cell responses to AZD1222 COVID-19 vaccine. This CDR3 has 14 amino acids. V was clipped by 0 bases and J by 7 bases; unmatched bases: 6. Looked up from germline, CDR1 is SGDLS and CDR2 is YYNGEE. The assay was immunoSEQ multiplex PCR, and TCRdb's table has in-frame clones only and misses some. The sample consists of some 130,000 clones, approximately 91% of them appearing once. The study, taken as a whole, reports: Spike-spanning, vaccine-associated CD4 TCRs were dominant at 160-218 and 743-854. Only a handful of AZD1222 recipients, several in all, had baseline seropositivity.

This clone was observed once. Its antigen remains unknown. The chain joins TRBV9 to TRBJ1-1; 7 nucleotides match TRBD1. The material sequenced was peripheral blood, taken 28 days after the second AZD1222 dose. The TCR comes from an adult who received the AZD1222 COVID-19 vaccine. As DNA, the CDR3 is TGTGCCAGCAGCGTAGTCGGGACAGCTTATGAAGCTTTCTTT. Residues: CASSVVGTAYEAFF.